The clone carrying this T cell receptor (beta chain) was counted ten times or more. Its antigen is unknown. Enrolled hyperthyroidism patients had a new diagnosis, a duration under 2 months, and an age of 18 to 65. Patients were diagnosed from clinical symptoms, serum thyroxine, TRAb, thyroid ultrasound and orbital computed tomography. Scientists amplified the TCR beta CDR3 regions from RNA transcripts. Amplification began with first-round RT-PCR using HTBI primers, then second-round multiplex PCR was performed. A single record per CDR3 protein comes from TCRdb applying MiXCR to the multiplex PCR reads. The data hold approximately 1.2 million distinct CDR3 sequences, with about 40% observed a single time. This specimen comes from a study of Graves' ophthalmopathy and Graves' hyperthyroidism. General study findings and limits: Most expanded thyroid clonotypes above 0.001 frequency also appeared in blood.

The sequencing input was peripheral blood or thyroid tissue (not recorded which). This sequence was found in an adult man with Graves' hyperthyroidism.

This CDR3 is CASNGFEETQYF. Written as DNA, the CDR3 is TGTGCCAGCAATGGGTTCGAGGAGACCCAGTACTTC. V usage is TRBV7-9 and J usage is TRBJ2-5; D is ambiguous. The CDR3 runs to 12 residues. V shed 7 bases and J shed 5 bases, with 11 bases lying between them. Per germline, CDR1 SEHNR and CDR2 FQNEAQ (reference sequence).